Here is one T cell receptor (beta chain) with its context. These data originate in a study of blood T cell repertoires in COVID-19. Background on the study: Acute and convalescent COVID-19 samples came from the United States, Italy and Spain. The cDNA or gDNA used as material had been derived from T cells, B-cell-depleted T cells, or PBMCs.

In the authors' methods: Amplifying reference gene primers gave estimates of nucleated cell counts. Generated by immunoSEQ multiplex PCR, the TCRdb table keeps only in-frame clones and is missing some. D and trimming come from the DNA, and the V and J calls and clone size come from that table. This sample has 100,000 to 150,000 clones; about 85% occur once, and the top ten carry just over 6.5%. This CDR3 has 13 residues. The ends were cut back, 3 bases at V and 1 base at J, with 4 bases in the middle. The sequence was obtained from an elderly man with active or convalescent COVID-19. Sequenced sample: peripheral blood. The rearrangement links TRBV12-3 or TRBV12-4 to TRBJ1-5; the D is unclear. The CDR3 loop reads CASSLESNQPQHF. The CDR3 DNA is TGTGCCAGCAGTTTGGAGAGCAATCAGCCCCAGCATTTT.